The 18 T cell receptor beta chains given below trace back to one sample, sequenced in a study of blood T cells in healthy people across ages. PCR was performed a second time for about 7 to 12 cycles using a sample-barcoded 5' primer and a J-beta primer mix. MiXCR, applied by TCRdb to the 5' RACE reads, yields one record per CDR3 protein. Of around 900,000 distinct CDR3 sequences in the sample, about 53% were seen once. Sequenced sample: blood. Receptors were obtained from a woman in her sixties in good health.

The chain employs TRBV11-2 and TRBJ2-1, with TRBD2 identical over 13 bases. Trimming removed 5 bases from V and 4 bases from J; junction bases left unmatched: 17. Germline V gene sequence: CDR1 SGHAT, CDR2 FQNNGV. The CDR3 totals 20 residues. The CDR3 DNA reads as TGTGCCAGCAGCCGGGATGGACTAGCGGGAGTACTCCCCCAGTACAATGAGCAGTTCTTC. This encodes CASSRDGLAGVLPQYNEQFF.

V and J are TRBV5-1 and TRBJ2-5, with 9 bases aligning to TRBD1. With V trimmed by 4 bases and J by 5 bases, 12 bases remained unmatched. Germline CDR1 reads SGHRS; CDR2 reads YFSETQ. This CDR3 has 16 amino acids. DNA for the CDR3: TGCGCCAGCAGCCCATGGACAGGGGAGAAAGGGGAGACCCAGTACTTC. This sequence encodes CASSPWTGEKGETQYF.

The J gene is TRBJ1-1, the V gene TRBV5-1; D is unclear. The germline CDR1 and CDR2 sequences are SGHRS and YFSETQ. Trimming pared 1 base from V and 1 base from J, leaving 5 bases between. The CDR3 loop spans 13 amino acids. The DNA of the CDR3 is TGCGCCAGCAGCTTGAGAACGAACACTGAAGCTTTCTTT. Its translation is CASSLRTNTEAFF.

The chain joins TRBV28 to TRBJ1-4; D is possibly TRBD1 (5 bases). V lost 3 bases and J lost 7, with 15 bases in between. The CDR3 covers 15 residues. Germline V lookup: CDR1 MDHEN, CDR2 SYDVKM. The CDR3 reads CASSFRGALSEKLFF. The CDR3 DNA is TGTGCCAGCAGTTTTAGAGGGGCCCTTAGTGAAAAACTGTTTTTT.

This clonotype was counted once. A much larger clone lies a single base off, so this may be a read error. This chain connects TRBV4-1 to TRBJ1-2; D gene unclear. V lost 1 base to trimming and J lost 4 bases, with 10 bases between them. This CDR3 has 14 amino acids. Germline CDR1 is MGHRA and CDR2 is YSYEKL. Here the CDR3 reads CASSQGPWFYGYTF. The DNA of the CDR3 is TGCGCCAGCAGCCAAGGGCCCTGGTTCTATGGCTACACCTTC.

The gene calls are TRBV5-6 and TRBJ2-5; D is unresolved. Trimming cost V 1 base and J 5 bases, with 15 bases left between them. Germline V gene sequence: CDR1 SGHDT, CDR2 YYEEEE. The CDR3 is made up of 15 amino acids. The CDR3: CASSLIGGILETQYF. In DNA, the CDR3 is TGTGCCAGCAGCTTGATCGGTGGAATATTGGAGACCCAGTACTTC.

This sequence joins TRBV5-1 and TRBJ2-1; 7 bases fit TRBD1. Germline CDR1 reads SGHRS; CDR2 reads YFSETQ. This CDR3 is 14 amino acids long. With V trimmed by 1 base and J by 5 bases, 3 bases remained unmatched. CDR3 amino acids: CASSLRGTDNEQFF. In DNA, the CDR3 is TGCGCCAGCAGCTTGCGAGGGACAGACAATGAGCAGTTCTTC.

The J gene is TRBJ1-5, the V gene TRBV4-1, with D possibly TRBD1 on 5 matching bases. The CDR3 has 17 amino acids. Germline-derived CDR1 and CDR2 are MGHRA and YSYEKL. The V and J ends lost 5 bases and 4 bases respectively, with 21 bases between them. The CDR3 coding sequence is TGCGCCAGCAGCGACCATGGGCAGGGCCTACAAAATCAGCCCCAGCATTTT. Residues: CASSDHGQGLQNQPQHF.

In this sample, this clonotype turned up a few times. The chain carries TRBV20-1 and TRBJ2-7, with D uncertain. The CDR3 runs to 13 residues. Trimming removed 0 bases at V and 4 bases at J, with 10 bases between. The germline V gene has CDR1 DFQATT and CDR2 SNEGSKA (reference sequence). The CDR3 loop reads CSARDLLIYEQYF. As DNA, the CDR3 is TGCAGTGCTAGAGATCTGCTGATATACGAGCAGTACTTC.

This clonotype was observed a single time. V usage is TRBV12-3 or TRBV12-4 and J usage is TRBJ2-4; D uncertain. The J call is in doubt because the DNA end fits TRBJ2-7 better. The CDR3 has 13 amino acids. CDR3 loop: CASSFGQIYEQYF. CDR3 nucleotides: TGTGCCAGCAGTTTTGGGCAGATCTACGAGCAGTACTTC.

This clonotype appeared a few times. The CDR3 DNA follows: TGTGCCAGCAGTTACCCCGGGACAGCCAGCTCCTACGAGCAGTACTTC. This codes for CASSYPGTASSYEQYF. This chain connects TRBV6-6 to TRBJ2-7, with TRBD1 matching over 7 bases. The germline V gene encodes CDR1 MNHNY and CDR2 SVGAGI (reference sequence). This CDR3 is 16 amino acids long. J was trimmed by 0 bases and V by 2 bases; bases with no gene match: 7.

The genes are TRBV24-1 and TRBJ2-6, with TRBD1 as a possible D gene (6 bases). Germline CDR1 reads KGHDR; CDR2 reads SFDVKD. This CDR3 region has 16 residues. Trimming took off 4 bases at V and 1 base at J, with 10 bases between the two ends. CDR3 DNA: TGTGCCACCAGTGACAGGGGTCGGTCTGGGGCCAACGTCCTGACTTTC. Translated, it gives CATSDRGRSGANVLTF.

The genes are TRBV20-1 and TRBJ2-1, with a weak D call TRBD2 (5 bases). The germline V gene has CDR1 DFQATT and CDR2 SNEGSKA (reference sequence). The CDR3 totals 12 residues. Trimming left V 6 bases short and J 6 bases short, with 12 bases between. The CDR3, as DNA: TGCAGTGCCCTCCTCCGGGGCAATGAGCAGTTCTTC. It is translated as CSALLRGNEQFF.

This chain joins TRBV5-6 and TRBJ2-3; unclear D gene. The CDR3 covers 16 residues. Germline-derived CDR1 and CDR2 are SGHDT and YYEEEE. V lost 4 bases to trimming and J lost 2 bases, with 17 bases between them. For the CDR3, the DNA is TGTGCCAGCAGCCCCCCGTTCTTGGGGAACACAGATACGCAGTATTTT. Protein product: CASSPPFLGNTDTQYF. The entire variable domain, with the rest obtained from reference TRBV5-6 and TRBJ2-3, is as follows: DAGVTQSPTHLIKTRGQQVTLRCSPKSGHDTVSWYQQALGQGPQFIFQYYEEEERQRGNFPDRFSGHQFPNYSSELNVNALLLGDSALYLCASSPPFLGNTDTQYFGPGTRLTVL.

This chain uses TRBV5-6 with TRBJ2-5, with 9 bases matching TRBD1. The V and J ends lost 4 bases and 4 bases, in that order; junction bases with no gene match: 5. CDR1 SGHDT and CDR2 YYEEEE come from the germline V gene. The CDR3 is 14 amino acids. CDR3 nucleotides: TGTGCCAGCAGCATGACAGGGGGAATAGAGACCCAGTACTTC. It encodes CASSMTGGIETQYF. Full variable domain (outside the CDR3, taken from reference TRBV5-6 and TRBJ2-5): DAGVTQSPTHLIKTRGQQVTLRCSPKSGHDTVSWYQQALGQGPQFIFQYYEEEERQRGNFPDRFSGHQFPNYSSELNVNALLLGDSALYLCASSMTGGIETQYFGPGTRLLVL.

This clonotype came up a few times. The CDR3 reads CASRTINTQYF. DNA of the CDR3: TGTGCCAGCAGAACTATCAATACGCAGTATTTT. V is TRBV28 and J is TRBJ2-3; D gene uncertain. V was shortened by 6 bases and J by 7 bases, with 8 bases between the two germline ends. Germline-derived CDR1 and CDR2 are MDHEN and SYDVKM. The CDR3 loop spans 11 amino acids.

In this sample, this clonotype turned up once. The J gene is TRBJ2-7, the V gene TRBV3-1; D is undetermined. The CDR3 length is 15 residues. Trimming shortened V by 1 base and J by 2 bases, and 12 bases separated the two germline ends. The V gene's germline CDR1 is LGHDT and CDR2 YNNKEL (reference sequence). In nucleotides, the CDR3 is TGTGCCAGCAGCCAAGGGCTCCTGGAAGCCTACGAGCAGTACTTC. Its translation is CASSQGLLEAYEQYF.

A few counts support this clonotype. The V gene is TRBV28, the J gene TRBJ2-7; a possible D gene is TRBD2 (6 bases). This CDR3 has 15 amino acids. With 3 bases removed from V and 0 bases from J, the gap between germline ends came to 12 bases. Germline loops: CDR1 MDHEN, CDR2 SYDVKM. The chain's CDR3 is CASSFGGASSYEQYF. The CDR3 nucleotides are TGTGCCAGCAGTTTTGGAGGGGCTTCCTCCTACGAGCAGTACTTC. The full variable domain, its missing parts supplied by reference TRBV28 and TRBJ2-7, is DVKVTQSSRYLVKRTGEKVFLECVQDMDHENMFWYRQDPGLGLRLIYFSYDVKMKEKGDIPEGYSVSREKKERFSLILESASTNQTSMYLCASSFGGASSYEQYFGPGTRLTVT.